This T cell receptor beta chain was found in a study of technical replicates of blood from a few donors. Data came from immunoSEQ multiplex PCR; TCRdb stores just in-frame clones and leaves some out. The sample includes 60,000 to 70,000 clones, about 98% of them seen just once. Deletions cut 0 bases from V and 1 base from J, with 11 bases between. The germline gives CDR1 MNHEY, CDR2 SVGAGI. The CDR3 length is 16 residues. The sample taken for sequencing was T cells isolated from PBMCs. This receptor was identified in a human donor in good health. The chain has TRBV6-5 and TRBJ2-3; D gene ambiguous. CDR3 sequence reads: CASSYSWPEGTDTQYF. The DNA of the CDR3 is TGTGCCAGCAGTTACTCTTGGCCCGAAGGCACAGATACGCAGTATTTT.